One and the same sample provided the 12 T cell receptor beta chains below, sequenced in a study of T cell clonality in common variable immunodeficiency. Findings of the study overall: Reportedly, TCR beta sequences from common variable immunodeficiency showed fewer deletions and N-nucleotide insertions.

Sequencing used immunoSEQ multiplex PCR; TCRdb keeps in-frame clones, though not all of them. The sample shows approximately 26,000 clones, none of them appearing just once. These receptors lack a known antigen. Sequenced: peripheral blood mononuclear cells. The receptors come from a human donor with common variable immunodeficiency.

About this clone itself: The observed sequence ends 3 residues before the CDR3 terminus, with the missing tail filled in from the germline J gene. The genes are TRBV11-1 and TRBJ2-7; no firm D call. Deletions cut 5 bases from V and 1 base from J, with 12 bases between. Germline V lookup: CDR1 SGHAT, CDR2 FQDESV (reference sequence). The CDR3 is 14 amino acids. CDR3 amino acids: CASSPRLQSYEQYF. Incomplete CDR3 DNA: TGTGCCAGCAGCCCACGGCTACAGTCCTACGAG.

Turning to this clone: The read ends 3 residues shy of where the CDR3 ends; the end is completed using the germline J gene. The chain links TRBV13 to TRBJ1-2; D call uncertain. This CDR3 has 14 amino acids. Deletions cut 2 bases from V and 0 bases from J, with 7 bases between. The V gene's germline CDR1 is PRHDT and CDR2 FYEKMQ (reference sequence). The CDR3: CASSLNLANYGYTF. The covered CDR3 bases are TGTGCCAGCAGCTTAAATCTAGCTAACTATGGC.

This clone was counted only a few times. The CDR3 end falls 3 residues outside the read, so it is completed with the germline J gene. The J gene is TRBJ1-2, the V gene TRBV6-1; 9 nucleotides agree with TRBD1. The CDR3 covers 13 residues. Germline CDR1 is MNHNS and CDR2 is SASEGT. Unmatched junction bases numbered 3, after V lost 4 bases and J lost 6 bases. The CDR3 loop reads CASSVQGADGYTF. The DNA read from the CDR3 is TGTGCCAGCAGTGTACAGGGGGCAGATGGC.

The sample holds a few counts of this clone. The sequence runs out 3 residues before the end of the CDR3; the remainder is reconstructed from the germline J gene. The chain couples TRBV11-2 to TRBJ1-1; D unresolved. The germline CDR1 and CDR2 sequences are SGHAT and FQNNGV. This CDR3 is 13 amino acids long. The CDR3 DNA, read in part, is TGTGCCAGCAGCTTTGTCGGGGTGTCAAAA. It yields the protein CASSFVGVSK. The whole CDR3 sequence reads CASSFVGVSKAFF.

This clone was detected a few times. The read stops 3 residues short of the end of the CDR3; the missing end is completed from the germline J gene. The chain combines TRBV7-2 with TRBJ2-7, with 9 nucleotides matching TRBD1. This CDR3 comprises 14 residues. Per germline, CDR1 SGHTA and CDR2 FQGNSA. V dropped 4 bases and J dropped 5; count of bases not matched to a gene: 6. The CDR3 loop is CASSSGQGGHEQYF. The covered CDR3 bases are TGTGCCAGCAGCTCGGGACAGGGAGGCCACGAG.

In its sample, this clone was seen a few times. The CDR3 bases that were read are TGTGCCAGCAGCTTATATGACAGGACCTACGAG. It specifies CASSLYDRTYE. The CDR3 in full is CASSLYDRTYEQYF. This rearrangement joins TRBV7-9 to TRBJ2-7, with D tentatively TRBD1 (6 bases). The read ends 3 residues before the CDR3 terminus; that terminus is restored from the germline J gene. V was cut by 2 bases and J by 2 bases, with 10 bases left in between. Looked up from germline, CDR1 is SEHNR and CDR2 is FQNEAQ (reference sequence). The CDR3 is 14 amino acids.

About this clone itself: The read ends 3 residues before the CDR3 terminus; that terminus is restored from the germline J gene. This chain connects TRBV2 to TRBJ2-5; 10 nucleotides agree with TRBD1. The length of the CDR3 is 16 residues. V lost 1 base, J lost 1 base, and 3 bases stayed unmatched. Germline V lookup: CDR1 SNHLY, CDR2 FYNNEI. The DNA read from the CDR3 is TGTGCCAGCAGTGAAGGCTGGACAGGGGGCCAAGAGACC. Translation gives CASSEGWTGGQET. The CDR3 in full is CASSEGWTGGQETQYF.

As to this clone: The CDR3 end falls 3 residues outside the read, so it is completed with the germline J gene. The chain joins TRBV19 to TRBJ2-5, with no clear D. V shed 6 bases and J shed 1 base, with 12 bases lying between them. This CDR3 spans 14 amino acids. The germline CDR1 and CDR2 sequences are LNHDA and SQIVND (reference sequence). The DNA read from the CDR3 is TGTGCCAGTAGCCCCTCAGGCCCCCAAGAGACC. Its protein product is CASSPSGPQET. The whole CDR3 is CASSPSGPQETQYF.

This clone was recorded at least ten times. The part of the CDR3 DNA that was read is TGTGCCAGCAGCTATCCGGGACAGAGAAGAGAGACC. Translated: CASSYPGQRRET. The complete CDR3 protein is CASSYPGQRRETQYF. V gene TRBV7-9 combines with J gene TRBJ2-5; 7 bases are a match to TRBD1. The read falls 3 residues short of the CDR3 end, and the missing part is taken from the germline J gene. There are 15 residues in the CDR3. Germline values: CDR1 SEHNR, CDR2 FQNEAQ (reference sequence). The trim removed 4 bases at V and 4 bases at J, leaving 9 bases unmatched.

A remark on this clone: The CDR3 end is not reached by the read, which stops 3 residues before it; the germline J gene fills it in. The chain joins TRBV7-3 to TRBJ2-1; 9 bases agree with TRBD2. The ends lost 2 bases at V and 9 bases at J; junction bases unmatched: 8. This CDR3 is built from 15 residues. From germline, CDR1 is SGHTA and CDR2 FQGTGA. The DNA read from the CDR3 is TGTGCCAGCAGCTTAGTGGCGGGGGGGTTGGGTGAG. Protein sequence: CASSLVAGGLGE. The entire CDR3 protein is CASSLVAGGLGEQFF.

In this sample, this clone turned up a few times. The read stops 3 residues short of the end of the CDR3; the missing end is completed from the germline J gene. The genes are TRBV11-2 and TRBJ1-1, with a possible D match to TRBD1 (5 bases). The V gene's germline CDR1 is SGHAT and CDR2 FQNNGV. This CDR3 contains 15 residues. With 0 bases removed from V and 5 bases from J, the gap between germline ends came to 13 bases. The DNA read from the CDR3 is TGTGCCAGCAGCTTAGATCGGCAGGGAAGGACTGAA. This codes for CASSLDRQGRTE. The CDR3 in full is CASSLDRQGRTEAFF.

This clone was seen only a few times. The observed sequence ends 3 residues before the CDR3 terminus, with the missing tail filled in from the germline J gene. V and J are TRBV7-3 and TRBJ2-1; TRBD2 matches at 8 bases. The CDR3 length is 14 residues. The germline CDR1 and CDR2 sequences are SGHTA and FQGTGA. V lost 2 bases and J lost 5; bases outside the gene matches: 2. CDR3 sequence: CASSLAGGHNEQFF. Incomplete CDR3 DNA: TGTGCCAGCAGCTTAGCGGGGGGCCACAATGAG.